The 4 T cell receptor beta chains below all came from one sample that was sequenced in a study of blood T cell repertoires in COVID-19. The method was immunoSEQ multiplex PCR; TCRdb's version includes in-frame clones alone and lacks a portion of them. Here the sample spans over 300,000 clones, about 85% being singletons. Material for sequencing was PBMCs or T cells enriched from blood (not recorded which). The source is a woman aged 30 to 39 who had recovered from COVID-19.

The gene calls are TRBV19 and TRBJ2-7, with D perhaps TRBD1 (5 bases). The CDR3 sequence is 13 residues long. In germline, CDR1 is LNHDA, CDR2 SQIVND (reference sequence). Trimming stripped 7 bases from V and 3 bases from J, with 13 bases between. CDR3 amino acids: CASTPGSNYEQYF. In nucleotides, the CDR3 is TGTGCCAGTACCCCAGGGTCGAACTACGAGCAGTACTTC.

In DNA, the CDR3 is TGTGCCACCAGTGAGTCCGGGACAGGGGGCCAAGATACGCAGTATTTT. Translating it yields CATSESGTGGQDTQYF. The chain uses TRBV24-1 and TRBJ2-3; 12 bases fit TRBD1. The CDR3 consists of 16 residues. Trimming removed 4 bases from V and 5 bases from J; junction bases left unmatched: 6. Germline assignment: CDR1 KGHDR and CDR2 SFDVKD.

In DNA form, the CDR3 reads TGTGCCTGGAGTCCGACAGGGGCCAGCACAGATACGCAGTATTTT. It yields the protein CAWSPTGASTDTQYF. V and J are TRBV30 and TRBJ2-3, with TRBD1 matching 8 bases. Germline V lookup: CDR1 GTSNPN, CDR2 SVGIG (reference sequence). The CDR3 extends over 15 amino acids. J lost 0 bases, V lost 2 bases, and 4 bases had no gene match.

The table lists this clone with a count of one. This chain connects TRBV15 to TRBJ1-5; D is perhaps TRBD1 (6 bases). This CDR3 region has 14 residues. The V gene lost 3 bases and the J gene lost 6 bases, with 12 bases spanning the gap. Germline lookup yields CDR1 LNHNV and CDR2 YYDKDF (reference sequence). CDR3 bases: TGTGCCACCAGCAGCTCTAGGGGGGGTCAGCCCCAGCATTTT. Translating it yields CATSSSRGGQPQHF.